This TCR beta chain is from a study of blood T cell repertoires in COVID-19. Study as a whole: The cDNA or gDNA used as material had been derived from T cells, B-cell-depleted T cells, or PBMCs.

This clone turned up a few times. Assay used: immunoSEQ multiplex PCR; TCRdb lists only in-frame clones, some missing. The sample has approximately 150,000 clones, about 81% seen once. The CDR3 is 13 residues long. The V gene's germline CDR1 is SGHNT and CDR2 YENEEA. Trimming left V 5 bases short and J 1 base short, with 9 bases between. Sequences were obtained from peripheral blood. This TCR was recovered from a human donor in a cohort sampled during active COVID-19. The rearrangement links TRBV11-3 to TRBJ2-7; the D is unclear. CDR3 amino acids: CASSPGPSYEQYF. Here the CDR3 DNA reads TGTGCCAGCAGCCCTGGGCCGTCCTACGAGCAGTACTTC. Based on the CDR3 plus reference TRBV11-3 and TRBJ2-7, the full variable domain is EAGVVQSPRYKIIEKKQPVAFWCNPISGHNTLYWYLQNLGQGPELLIRYENEEAVDDSQLPKDRFSAERLKGVDSTLKIQPAELGDSAVYLCASSPGPSYEQYFGPGTRLTVT.